The 32 T cell receptor beta chains given below trace back to one sample, sequenced in a study of regulatory T cells in long-lasting Graves disease. The time point: persistent/refractory GD, antithyroid drugs over 5 years with positive TRAb. PBMCs were the source of the RNA used for TCR sequencing. Arm-PCR with iRepertoire HTBI primers amplified the CDR3 regions for these TCR beta libraries. TCRdb reprocessed the multiplex PCR reads via MiXCR and lists one record per CDR3 protein. This sample carries more than 300,000 distinct CDR3 sequences, roughly 21% of them seen once, and the ten largest clones take 25% to 30%. Sequenced material: peripheral blood mononuclear cells (PBMCs), taken when the disease was refractory, from a patient treated with antithyroid drugs. All receptors come from a female donor with Graves disease.

Ten or more counts support this clonotype. The chain uses TRBV7-8 and TRBJ1-1; possible D gene TRBD1, 5 bases. The CDR3 length is 15 residues. Germline V CDR1 and CDR2: SGHVS, FQNEAQ. Trimming took off 0 bases at V and 1 base at J, with 9 bases between the two ends. The CDR3: CASSLAGGPNTEAFF. DNA of the CDR3: TGTGCCAGCAGCTTAGCGGGGGGTCCGAACACTGAAGCTTTCTTT.

This clonotype was recorded many times. The chain employs TRBV6-1 and TRBJ2-5; D may match TRBD1 or TRBD2 (5 bases each). The V end was cut by 6 bases, the J end by 5 bases, with 13 bases between. CDR1 MNHNS and CDR2 SASEGT come from the germline V gene. The CDR3 runs to 13 residues. The CDR3 bases are TGTGCCAGCAGACTCCGAGGGGAGGAGACCCAGTACTTC. Translating it yields CASRLRGEETQYF.

This clonotype has more than one count but fewer than ten. The chain recombines TRBV18 with TRBJ2-3, with 7 bases identical to TRBD2. Looked up from germline, CDR1 is KGHSH and CDR2 is LQKENI. This CDR3 contains 17 residues. V was clipped by 1 base and J by 0 bases; unmatched bases: 7. CDR3 sequence reads: CASSPRGGSPSTDTQYF. As DNA, the CDR3 is TGTGCCAGCTCACCACGAGGCGGGAGCCCTAGCACAGATACGCAGTATTTT.

This clonotype showed up just a few times. This rearrangement joins TRBV27 to TRBJ2-4; D is possibly TRBD1 (6 bases). Germline CDR1 and CDR2: MNHEY and SMNVEV (reference sequence). The V end lost 5 bases, the J end lost 0 bases, and 17 bases lay between the germline ends. The CDR3 has 17 amino acids. The CDR3 loop reads CASSDLGTPEAKNIQYF. CDR3 nucleotide sequence: TGTGCCAGCAGTGACCTCGGGACACCAGAAGCCAAAAACATTCAGTACTTC.

This clonotype was seen a handful of times. The CDR3 nucleotides read TGTGCCAGCAGCCCGCGGGGGGCGGGCAATCAGCCCCAGCATTTT. Protein: CASSPRGAGNQPQHF. The chain is built from TRBV5-5 and TRBJ1-5, with D perhaps matching TRBD1 (6 bases). Trimming took 4 bases from V and 2 from J, leaving 13 bases between them. Germline V gene data show CDR1 as SGHKS and CDR2 as YYEKEE (reference sequence). The CDR3 totals 15 residues.

This clonotype was detected ten times or more. The genes are TRBV27 and TRBJ2-7, with 11 bases matching TRBD2. The CDR3 is made up of 15 amino acids. J gave up 5 bases and V 5 bases, and 8 bases lay outside the gene matches. Germline V gene sequence: CDR1 MNHEY, CDR2 SMNVEV (reference sequence). CDR3 sequence: CASSLTSGSFHEQYF. CDR3 DNA: TGTGCCAGCAGTCTTACTAGCGGGAGTTTCCACGAGCAGTACTTC.

This clonotype was detected a few times. The chain joins TRBV9 to TRBJ2-5; perhaps D is TRBD1 or TRBD2 (6 bases each). CDR1 is SGDLS and CDR2 is YYNGEE in the germline V gene. There are 15 residues in the CDR3. The V end lost 0 bases, the J end lost 5 bases, and 14 bases lay between the germline ends. The DNA of the CDR3 is TGTGCCAGCAGCGTAGCGGTGGGGGGCAAGGAGACCCAGTACTTC. As protein: CASSVAVGGKETQYF.

This clonotype was seen repeatedly, ten times or more. The chain recombines TRBV2 with TRBJ1-4; TRBD1 is a possible D gene (5 bases). This CDR3 comprises 13 residues. Germline lookup yields CDR1 SNHLY and CDR2 FYNNEI. Trimming shortened V by 5 bases and J by 11 bases, and 15 bases separated the two germline ends. The CDR3 coding sequence is TGTGCCAGCAGTCCCAGGCGGGACGGGAAACTGTTTTTT. Its protein product is CASSPRRDGKLFF.

This clonotype was recorded once. A much larger clone lies a single base off, so this may be a read error. The J gene is TRBJ2-4, the V gene TRBV3-1, with D possibly TRBD2 on 5 matching bases. The CDR3 runs 15 residues. The germline CDR1 and CDR2 sequences are LGHDT and YNNKEL (reference sequence). CDR3 residues: CASSPSGVANNIQYF. In nucleotides, the CDR3 is TGTGCCAGCAGCCCCTCCGGGGTAGCCAACAACATTCAGTACTTC.

This clonotype was counted a single time. The V gene is TRBV13, the J gene TRBJ1-1; the match to TRBD1 covers 7 bases. The V gene end was trimmed by 4 bases and the J gene end by 7 bases; junction bases not matched to a gene: 3. The CDR3 loop spans 12 amino acids. Per the germline V gene, CDR1 is PRHDT and CDR2 is FYEKMQ (reference sequence). The CDR3 nucleotides read TGTGCCAGCAGCTCCAGGGGGAGTGAAGCTTTCTTT. Its protein product is CASSSRGSEAFF.

V gene TRBV6-2 or TRBV6-3 combines with J gene TRBJ1-3, with a tentative D call TRBD1 (6 bases). V was cut by 4 bases and J by 0 bases, with 16 bases left in between. The germline CDR1 and CDR2 sequences are MNHEY and SVGEGT. The CDR3 length is 17 residues. The CDR3 DNA reads as TGTGCCAGCAGTTTAGGACGGGGGCCAAGCTCTGGAAACACCATATATTTT. Translating gives CASSLGRGPSSGNTIYF.

This clonotype was detected only a few times. Being one base from a much bigger clone, this may be a read error. This CDR3 is CAGSDTRRTAAGDEQYF. Written as DNA, the CDR3 is TGTGCCGGCAGTGATACCCGACGGACTGCCGCGGGGGACGAGCAGTACTTC. This chain uses TRBV6-1 with TRBJ2-7, with TRBD2 identical over 7 bases. CDR1 is MNHNS, CDR2 SASEGT, per germline. The CDR3 runs to 17 residues.

The genes are TRBV3-1 and TRBJ2-7; D remains ambiguous. The CDR3 has 15 residues. CDR1 and CDR2 from the germline V gene are LGHDT and YNNKEL (reference sequence). V gave up 4 bases and J gave up 1 base, with 14 bases separating them. The DNA for the CDR3 is TGTGCCAGCAGCCCTCGACTTCTGACATCCTACGAGCAGTACTTC. Protein product: CASSPRLLTSYEQYF.

The chain joins TRBV11-1 to TRBJ2-3; unclear D gene. Per germline, CDR1 SGHAT and CDR2 FQDESV (reference sequence). The V and J ends lost 3 bases and 6 bases respectively, with 10 bases between them. The CDR3 is made up of 13 amino acids. The CDR3 DNA follows: TGTGCCAGCAGCTTGGGTCGTGGGGATACGCAGTATTTT. Its protein product is CASSLGRGDTQYF.

This clonotype was recorded many times. The chain couples TRBV27 to TRBJ2-7, with a weak D call TRBD2 (6 bases). The CDR3 contains 15 residues. Looked up from germline, CDR1 is MNHEY and CDR2 is SMNVEV (reference sequence). V shed 0 bases and J shed 6 bases, with 15 bases lying between them. CDR3 DNA: TGTGCCAGCAGTTTATCCCCCGGGAGTCCTAGCGAGCAGTACTTC. This codes for CASSLSPGSPSEQYF.

The rearrangement uses TRBV6-2 or TRBV6-3 and TRBJ2-1, with TRBD2 identical over 11 bases. After removal of 6 bases from V and 7 bases from J, the junction contained 2 bases not matched to a gene. Germline loops: CDR1 MNHEY, CDR2 SVGEGT. The CDR3 length is 13 residues. The CDR3 DNA reads TGTGCCAGCAGGACTAGCGGGAAGAATGAGCAGTTCTTC. Translated, it gives CASRTSGKNEQFF.

This clonotype has a handful of counts. The chain links TRBV9 to TRBJ2-5; perhaps TRBD2 as D (5 bases). CDR3 length: 14 residues. Trimming cost V 3 bases and J 7 bases, with 16 bases left between them. Germline CDR1 is SGDLS and CDR2 is YYNGEE. In DNA, the CDR3 is TGTGCCAGCAGCGCCACAACCCGCGGGTGGACCCAGTACTTC. The encoded protein is CASSATTRGWTQYF.

Points on this clonotype: A much larger clone lies a single base off, so this may be a read error. This chain joins TRBV18 and TRBJ2-7; 7 nucleotides match TRBD2. The CDR3 has 16 residues. Germline lookup yields CDR1 KGHSH and CDR2 LQKENI. The CDR3 DNA reads TGTGCCAGCCCACCCCTTTCCGGGACTACCTTAAACGAGCAGTACTTC. Amino acids: CASPPLSGTTLNEQYF.

This clonotype was seen repeatedly, ten times or more. The chain employs TRBV7-8 and TRBJ2-7; D is unresolved. Per germline, CDR1 SGHVS and CDR2 FQNEAQ. CDR3 length: 13 residues. V shed 1 base and J shed 2 bases, with 6 bases lying between them. DNA for the CDR3: TGTGCCAGCAGCTTAGGTGACCCCTACGAGCAGTACTTC. Residues: CASSLGDPYEQYF.

This chain's CDR3 is CATAEGRRGGGQPQHF. The DNA of the CDR3 is TGTGCCACCGCCGAAGGCCGCAGGGGAGGAGGGCAGCCCCAGCATTTT. This sequence joins TRBV15 and TRBJ1-5; D might be TRBD1 (6 bases). This CDR3 has 16 amino acids. Germline V gene data show CDR1 as LNHNV and CDR2 as YYDKDF (reference sequence). V gave up 8 bases and J gave up 7 bases, with 24 bases separating them.

DNA of the CDR3: TGTGCCAGCAGTGACAGTATCCCGAACACTGAAGCTTTCTTT. Translation gives CASSDSIPNTEAFF. This sequence joins TRBV6-1 and TRBJ1-1; D not resolved. The CDR3 totals 14 residues. V was trimmed by 3 bases and J by 1 base, leaving 9 bases between them. Germline CDR1 and CDR2: MNHNS and SASEGT.

Comments on this clonotype: An end of the junction differs from the germline gene, which may be a read error. V gene TRBV11-2 combines with J gene TRBJ2-1, with 9 nucleotides matching TRBD1. The CDR3 consists of 14 residues. Per germline, CDR1 SGHAT and CDR2 FQNNGV. CDR3 sequence: CTSSAGTGFNEQFF. The CDR3 coding sequence is TGTACCAGCAGCGCCGGGACAGGGTTCAATGAGCAGTTCTTC.

Regarding this clonotype: Given a far larger clone just one base away, this is likely a sequencing read error. The V gene is TRBV6-2 or TRBV6-3, the J gene TRBJ1-2; 11 bases match TRBD1. The CDR3 runs to 14 residues. The germline gives CDR1 MNHEY, CDR2 SVGEGT. The CDR3 spells CAGSTTGTGGGYTF. In DNA form, the CDR3 reads TGTGCCGGCAGTACCACCGGGACAGGGGGAGGCTACACCTTC.

This clonotype was found many times. This chain joins TRBV7-3 and TRBJ2-7; D not certain. This CDR3 has 11 amino acids. The germline V gene has CDR1 SGHTA and CDR2 FQGTGA. V lost 2 bases to trimming and J lost 7 bases, with 6 bases between them. CDR3 DNA: TGTGCCAGCAGCTTACCCGAGGAGCAGTACTTC. As protein: CASSLPEEQYF. The variable domain in full, with the rest retrieved from reference TRBV7-3 and TRBJ2-7, is GAGVSQTPSNKVTEKGKYVELRCDPISGHTALYWYRQSLGQGPEFLIYFQGTGAADDSGLPNDRFFAVRPEGSVSTLKIQRTERGDSAVYLCASSLPEEQYFGPGTRLTVT.

V gene TRBV19 combines with J gene TRBJ1-1, with 7 bases matching TRBD1. V was clipped by 6 bases and J by 0 bases; unmatched bases: 7. The germline V gene has CDR1 LNHDA and CDR2 SQIVND (reference sequence). This CDR3 is 15 amino acids long. This chain's CDR3 is CASRLQGELNTEAFF. The CDR3 region has the DNA TGTGCCAGTAGACTCCAGGGGGAGTTGAACACTGAAGCTTTCTTT.

This clonotype was observed many times. V usage is TRBV6-5 and J usage is TRBJ1-5; D gene ambiguous. Germline V CDR1 and CDR2: MNHEY, SVGAGI. Between the trimmed V and J ends, which lost 4 bases and 6 bases, there was a span of 4 bases. This CDR3 has 11 amino acids. DNA of the CDR3: TGTGCCAGCAGTTCCGGTCAGCCCCAGCATTTT. Translation gives CASSSGQPQHF.

The J gene is TRBJ1-6, the V gene TRBV7-2; weak D call: TRBD1 (5 bases). Germline V gene lookup returns CDR1 SGHTA and CDR2 FQGNSA. The V end lost 0 bases, the J end lost 10 bases, and 16 bases lay between the germline ends. This CDR3 is 16 amino acids long. The CDR3 DNA sequence: TGTGCCAGCAGCTTAGCGCAGATAGGGGAAGGGTCACCCCTCCACTTT. Protein: CASSLAQIGEGSPLHF.

This clonotype was recorded a few times. The rearrangement joins TRBV29-1 to TRBJ1-1, with 9 bases fitting TRBD1. Unmatched junction bases numbered 9, after V lost 5 bases and J lost 5 bases. Germline CDR1 and CDR2: SQVTM and ANQGSEA. This CDR3 comprises 14 residues. CDR3 region: CSVLPTGGWTEAFF. DNA of the CDR3: TGCAGCGTTCTCCCGACAGGGGGTTGGACTGAAGCTTTCTTT.

V usage is TRBV5-4 and J usage is TRBJ2-5; D possibly corresponds to TRBD2 (7 bases). The germline CDR1 and CDR2 sequences are SGHNT and YYREEE (reference sequence). CDR3 length equals 14 residues. The V gene lost 3 bases and the J gene lost 5 bases, with 14 bases spanning the gap. Here the CDR3 reads CASSYAGGPETQYF. CDR3 nucleotide sequence: TGTGCCAGCAGCTACGCCGGGGGGCCTGAGACCCAGTACTTC.

This clonotype was counted only a few times. This chain links TRBV6-1 with TRBJ2-3; D uncertain. Germline CDR1 and CDR2: MNHNS and SASEGT. This CDR3 is built from 14 residues. Trimming removed 5 bases at V and 0 bases at J, with 9 bases between. CDR3 sequence reads: CASSQDGSTDTQYF. The CDR3 coding sequence is TGTGCCAGCAGTCAGGACGGGAGCACAGATACGCAGTATTTT.

As regards this clonotype: One end of the junction is discordant with germline, which a read error may explain. CDR3 coding DNA: TGTGCCAACAGTTTAGAGGGAACCTATAATTCACCCCTCCACTTT. Translation: CANSLEGTYNSPLHF. V gene TRBV28 combines with J gene TRBJ1-6; D remains ambiguous. The CDR3 is 15 residues long. From germline, CDR1 is MDHEN and CDR2 SYDVKM.

This clonotype has at least ten counts. This chain uses TRBV27 with TRBJ2-7; TRBD1 matches at 8 bases. The CDR3 spans 17 residues. V lost 3 bases, J lost 4 bases, and 14 bases stayed unmatched. CDR1 and CDR2 (germline): MNHEY, SMNVEV (reference sequence). In DNA, the CDR3 is TGTGCCAGCAGTTTCCGGATAGGGACAGGATTGGGTTACGAGCAGTACTTC. Protein product: CASSFRIGTGLGYEQYF.